Presented here are 24 T cell receptor beta chains from one specimen sequenced in a study of blood T cell repertoires in COVID-19. Data came from immunoSEQ multiplex PCR; TCRdb stores just in-frame clones and leaves some out. This table holds about 210,000 clones, approximately 82% found once. The sequencing input was peripheral blood. These receptors came from a woman aged 50 to 60 with acute or convalescent COVID-19.

This chain links TRBV28 with TRBJ1-5; D not certain. This CDR3 has 12 residues. The V end was cut by 7 bases, the J end by 3 bases, with 7 bases between. CDR1 MDHEN and CDR2 SYDVKM come from the germline V gene. In DNA, the CDR3 is TGTGCCAGCACGGAGGCCAATCAGCCCCAGCATTTT. Residues: CASTEANQPQHF. The whole variable domain, remainder taken from reference TRBV28 and TRBJ1-5, is DVKVTQSSRYLVKRTGEKVFLECVQDMDHENMFWYRQDPGLGLRLIYFSYDVKMKEKGDIPEGYSVSREKKERFSLILESASTNQTSMYLCASTEANQPQHFGDGTRLSIL.

The rearrangement joins TRBV20-1 to TRBJ2-5; TRBD2 matches at 10 bases. The V segment lost 3 bases and the J segment 3 bases; nucleotides outside the gene matches: 7. The CDR3 has 15 amino acids. Germline V lookup: CDR1 DFQATT, CDR2 SNEGSKA (reference sequence). Written as DNA, the CDR3 is TGCAGTGCTAGTAGGCTAGCGGGAGTAAAAGAGACCCAGTACTTC. Translating gives CSASRLAGVKETQYF.

The V call is TRBV2, the J call TRBJ2-7; D is unclear. Germline V CDR1 and CDR2: SNHLY, FYNNEI. Trimming removed 7 bases at V and 0 bases at J, with 16 bases between. This CDR3 spans 15 amino acids. CDR3 loop: CASMRESAYSYEQYF. DNA of the CDR3: TGTGCCAGCATGCGAGAAAGCGCTTACTCCTACGAGCAGTACTTC.

This chain links TRBV5-5 with TRBJ1-2; 8 bases fit TRBD1. The CDR3 contains 16 residues. CDR1 and CDR2 (germline): SGHKS, YYEKEE (reference sequence). Trimming at V came to 0 bases and at J to 5 bases, leaving 9 bases not matched to a gene. As DNA, the CDR3 is TGTGCCAGCAGCTTGGAAGACAGGGGATTTAGTTATGGCTACACCTTC. It is translated as CASSLEDRGFSYGYTF.

The chain couples TRBV5-5 to TRBJ2-1; a weak D match, TRBD1 (5 bases). Germline assignment: CDR1 SGHKS and CDR2 YYEKEE (reference sequence). The ends were cut back, 3 bases at V and 0 bases at J, with 10 bases in the middle. This CDR3 has 15 residues. CDR3 nucleotides: TGTGCCAGCAGCTCACAGGTTTACTCCTACAATGAGCAGTTCTTC. Its translation is CASSSQVYSYNEQFF.

The chain couples TRBV5-1 to TRBJ1-1; tentative D call: TRBD1 (5 bases). V gave up 5 bases and J gave up 3 bases, with 11 bases separating them. The germline V gene encodes CDR1 SGHRS and CDR2 YFSETQ. This CDR3 region has 13 residues. The CDR3 DNA follows: TGCGCCAGCAGTTTCGGGGGGTACACTGAAGCTTTCTTT. Its translation: CASSFGGYTEAFF.

This chain uses TRBV10-3 with TRBJ2-1; possibly TRBD2 for D (5 bases). V was trimmed by 0 bases and J by 4 bases, leaving 19 bases between them. Germline assignment: CDR1 ENHRY and CDR2 SYGVKD. The CDR3 sequence is 18 residues long. CDR3: CAISESPYGSGNYNEQFF. CDR3 coding DNA: TGTGCCATCAGTGAGTCCCCCTACGGCAGCGGAAATTACAATGAGCAGTTCTTC.

This rearrangement joins TRBV19 to TRBJ1-1; 9 nucleotides match TRBD1. This CDR3 comprises 13 residues. Germline CDR1 is LNHDA and CDR2 is SQIVND (reference sequence). The J segment lost 7 bases and the V segment lost 2 bases, leaving 2 bases of the junction unmatched. The CDR3 region has the DNA TGTGCCAGTAGTATATGGGGACAGGGTGAAGCTTTCTTT. Its protein is CASSIWGQGEAFF.

J is TRBJ2-1 and V is TRBV5-4; unclear D gene. CDR1 is SGHNT and CDR2 is YYREEE in the germline V gene (reference sequence). Between the trimmed V and J ends, which lost 0 bases and 6 bases, there was a span of 7 bases. The CDR3 covers 13 residues. The CDR3 loop is CASSLAPGNEQFF. CDR3 DNA sequence: TGTGCCAGCAGCTTGGCCCCGGGCAATGAGCAGTTCTTC.

The chain recombines TRBV3-1 (or the pseudogene TRBV3-2) with TRBJ2-3, with 11 bases aligning to TRBD2. The CDR3 spans 12 residues. Germline V gene data show CDR1 as LGHDT and CDR2 as YNNKEL (reference sequence). The trim removed 6 bases at V and 13 bases at J, leaving 6 bases unmatched. The CDR3 loop reads CASSNSGRAEYF. In DNA form, the CDR3 reads TGTGCCAGCAGTAATAGCGGGAGGGCCGAGTATTTT.

This clone has a handful of counts. The J gene is TRBJ2-7, the V gene TRBV7-2; 7 bases agree with TRBD1. CDR1 is SGHTA, CDR2 FQGNSA, per germline. The CDR3 sequence is 14 residues long. The trim removed 3 bases at V and 3 bases at J, leaving 5 bases unmatched. CDR3 coding DNA: TGTGCCAGCAGCTTCCCAGGGGGTCACTACGAGCAGTACTTC. It specifies CASSFPGGHYEQYF.

The rearrangement joins TRBV28 to TRBJ1-1, with 11 positions matching TRBD1. V lost 2 bases to trimming and J lost 3 bases; unmatched junction nucleotides: 5. This CDR3 has 16 residues. Germline values: CDR1 MDHEN, CDR2 SYDVKM. Here the CDR3 reads CASSLGDRGLDTEAFF. CDR3 coding DNA: TGTGCCAGCAGTTTAGGGGACAGGGGGTTGGACACTGAAGCTTTCTTT.

V usage is TRBV6-1 and J usage is TRBJ2-7, with 10 bases identical to TRBD1. CDR3 length: 14 amino acids. Unmatched junction bases numbered 11, after V lost 10 bases and J lost 5 bases. Germline CDR1 is MNHNS and CDR2 is SASEGT. The CDR3 loop reads CAIKTGTGDHEQYF. The CDR3 DNA reads TGTGCCATCAAAACCGGGACAGGGGACCACGAGCAGTACTTC.

The chain uses TRBV5-6 and TRBJ2-4, with a possible D match to TRBD2 (6 bases). The CDR3 contains 14 residues. Trimming pared 2 bases from V and 8 bases from J, leaving 14 bases between. The germline V gene has CDR1 SGHDT and CDR2 YYEEEE. The CDR3 DNA is TGTGCCAGCAGCTTTTCGGGACTCGGGGACATTCAGTACTTC. Translated: CASSFSGLGDIQYF.

The CDR3 protein is CASLAANEKLFF. CDR3 nucleotides: TGTGCCAGCCTCGCGGCTAATGAAAAACTGTTTTTT. The chain has TRBV28 and TRBJ1-4; D gene unclear. The V end lost 8 bases, the J end lost 3 bases, and 7 bases lay between the germline ends. From germline, CDR1 is MDHEN and CDR2 SYDVKM. The length of the CDR3 is 12 residues. The variable domain in full, completed from reference TRBV28 and TRBJ1-4, reads DVKVTQSSRYLVKRTGEKVFLECVQDMDHENMFWYRQDPGLGLRLIYFSYDVKMKEKGDIPEGYSVSREKKERFSLILESASTNQTSMYLCASLAANEKLFFGSGTQLSVL.

The chain combines TRBV10-2 with TRBJ1-4; the D gene is possibly TRBD1 (5 bases). The V end lost 5 bases, the J end lost 5 bases, and 9 bases lay between the germline ends. CDR1 and CDR2 from the germline V gene are WSHSY and SAAADI. The CDR3 contains 13 residues. The CDR3 coding sequence is TGCGCCAGCAGTCGGACAATCAATGAAAAACTGTTTTTT. It translates to CASSRTINEKLFF.

V and J are TRBV7-2 and TRBJ2-1; TRBD1 agrees at 8 bases. The CDR3 spans 17 residues. CDR1 and CDR2 (germline): SGHTA, FQGNSA. Unmatched junction bases numbered 12, after V lost 5 bases and J lost 3 bases. The CDR3 coding sequence is TGTGCCAGCAGCCCCCGGACCGGGACAGGATACTACAATGAGCAGTTCTTC. It specifies CASSPRTGTGYYNEQFF.

The chain carries TRBV27 and TRBJ1-2; TRBD1 agrees at 8 bases. J was trimmed by 5 bases and V by 3 bases; bases with no gene match: 5. Per germline, CDR1 MNHEY and CDR2 SMNVEV (reference sequence). The CDR3 spans 14 residues. CDR3 protein: CASSLGTGGYGYTF. CDR3 DNA: TGTGCCAGCAGTTTGGGGACAGGCGGTTATGGCTACACCTTC.

The J gene is TRBJ2-7, the V gene TRBV10-2, with a possible D match to TRBD2 (6 bases). Trimming cost V 0 bases and J 6 bases, with 12 bases left between them. The germline V gene has CDR1 WSHSY and CDR2 SAAADI. The CDR3 consists of 14 residues. CDR3 nucleotide sequence: TGCGCCAGCAGTGAGTCGACTGCGGGGTCCGAGCAGTACTTC. As protein: CASSESTAGSEQYF.

As DNA, the CDR3 is TGTGCCAGCAGCCAAGAGGCGGGGCGGGGCACCGGGGAGCTGTTTTTT. This sequence encodes CASSQEAGRGTGELFF. V is TRBV4-2 and J is TRBJ2-2; D possibly corresponds to TRBD2 (6 bases). Per germline, CDR1 LGHNA and CDR2 YNFKEQ. This CDR3 has 16 amino acids. V was trimmed by 0 bases and J by 4 bases, leaving 12 bases between them.

CDR3 loop: CASSIGLAGGAETQYF. The CDR3, as DNA: TGTGCCAGCAGCATAGGACTAGCGGGAGGGGCAGAGACCCAGTACTTC. The chain combines TRBV7-2 with TRBJ2-5; 15 positions match TRBD2. The CDR3 runs to 16 residues. Germline values: CDR1 SGHTA, CDR2 FQGNSA. V lost 5 bases, J lost 4 bases, and 5 bases stayed unmatched.

The chain has TRBV2 and TRBJ2-5; possibly TRBD2 for D (6 bases). The CDR3 loop spans 14 amino acids. Germline V lookup: CDR1 SNHLY, CDR2 FYNNEI. V dropped 1 base and J dropped 6 bases, with 12 bases sitting between them. DNA for the CDR3: TGTGCCAGCAGTGAAGGTCTAGCGCACCAGACCCAGTACTTC. This encodes CASSEGLAHQTQYF.

The chain carries TRBV28 and TRBJ2-3, with D possibly matching TRBD2 (7 bases). V was pared by 3 bases and J by 2 bases, with 15 bases between. The CDR3 consists of 16 residues. Germline assignment: CDR1 MDHEN and CDR2 SYDVKM. CDR3 residues: CASSFGGAGTTDTQYF. Here the CDR3 DNA reads TGTGCCAGCAGTTTTGGGGGGGCCGGGACCACAGATACGCAGTATTTT.

The V call is TRBV7-9, the J call TRBJ2-3, with TRBD2 matching over 7 bases. Germline values: CDR1 SEHNR, CDR2 FQNEAQ (reference sequence). The CDR3 is made up of 14 amino acids. V was clipped by 2 bases and J by 3 bases; unmatched bases: 2. CDR3 coding DNA: TGTGCCAGCAGCTTACGGGGGGTGACAGATACGCAGTATTTT. It yields the protein CASSLRGVTDTQYF.